This passage covers 4 T cell receptor beta chains from one sample sequenced in a study of blood T cell repertoires in COVID-19. The assay was immunoSEQ multiplex PCR, and TCRdb's table has in-frame clones only and misses some. The sample has almost 250,000 clones; roughly 86% are singletons. Sequenced input: peripheral blood. The source of these receptors is a woman in her sixties or seventies who had recovered from COVID-19.

The genes are TRBV28 and TRBJ1-2; the D gene is possibly TRBD1 (6 bases). The germline V gene has CDR1 MDHEN and CDR2 SYDVKM. Between the trimmed V and J ends, which lost 7 bases and 3 bases, there was a span of 12 bases. The CDR3 loop spans 13 amino acids. CDR3: CASTGGGYYGYTF. The CDR3 DNA sequence: TGTGCCAGCACGGGAGGGGGGTACTATGGCTACACCTTC.

This clone was detected only a few times. This sequence joins TRBV10-1 and TRBJ1-1; a possible D gene is TRBD1 (6 bases). From germline, CDR1 is WNHNN and CDR2 SYGVQD (reference sequence). CDR3 length: 19 residues. Trimming removed 0 bases at V and 4 bases at J, with 24 bases between. CDR3: CASSESTRGGRTSGTEAFF. The CDR3 coding sequence is TGCGCCAGCAGTGAGTCGACTCGGGGGGGCAGAACAAGCGGCACTGAAGCTTTCTTT.

J is TRBJ1-2 and V is TRBV10-3; TRBD1 is a possible D gene (5 bases). V lost 2 bases and J 4 bases, leaving 11 bases between the germline ends. The CDR3 sequence is 14 residues long. CDR1 and CDR2 (germline): ENHRY, SYGVKD. CDR3 protein: CAISEPGSVYGYTF. In DNA form, the CDR3 reads TGTGCCATCAGTGAGCCAGGGTCGGTCTATGGCTACACCTTC.

V usage is TRBV27 and J usage is TRBJ2-7; D is possibly TRBD1 (6 bases). The V end was cut by 7 bases, the J end by 0 bases, with 10 bases between. CDR3 length equals 13 residues. Germline V gene data show CDR1 as MNHEY and CDR2 as SMNVEV (reference sequence). CDR3 DNA sequence: TGTGCCAGCATCGGGACAAACTCCTACGAGCAGTACTTC. It translates to CASIGTNSYEQYF.